The 5 T cell receptor beta chains below were found in one sample sequenced in a study of blood T cell repertoires in COVID-19. Sequencing used immunoSEQ multiplex PCR; TCRdb keeps in-frame clones, though not all of them. The sample holds 130,000 to 150,000 clones, 88% seen once. Sequencing was done on a sample of PBMCs or T cells enriched from blood (not recorded which). The receptor source for this set is a woman between 25 and 40 years old with acute COVID-19.

The V gene is TRBV5-1, the J gene TRBJ1-4; maybe TRBD1 (6 bases). There are 14 residues in the CDR3. Trimming took off 4 bases at V and 7 bases at J, with 14 bases between the two ends. Per the germline V gene, CDR1 is SGHRS and CDR2 is YFSETQ. CDR3 region: CASSPGVGSEKLFF. Written as DNA, the CDR3 is TGCGCCAGCAGCCCAGGGGTAGGGAGTGAAAAACTGTTTTTT.

The genes are TRBV5-6 and TRBJ2-2; D not certain. The CDR3 has 14 residues. V lost 3 bases and J lost 1, with 7 bases in between. CDR1 and CDR2 (germline): SGHDT, YYEEEE. As DNA, the CDR3 is TGTGCCAGCAGCTCCGGGTGGAACACCGGGGAGCTGTTTTTT. This sequence encodes CASSSGWNTGELFF.

V is TRBV2 and J is TRBJ2-7; 11 positions match TRBD1. CDR1 is SNHLY and CDR2 is FYNNEI in the germline V gene. The ends lost 6 bases at V and 3 bases at J; junction bases unmatched: 4. The CDR3 consists of 14 residues. CDR3: CASSAGQGVYEQYF. DNA for the CDR3: TGTGCCAGCAGCGCGGGACAGGGGGTCTACGAGCAGTACTTC.

As concerns this clone: Other DNA sequences from this sample encode an identical CDR3 as well. The chain recombines TRBV9 with TRBJ2-7; TRBD1 matches 10 bases. There are 14 residues in the CDR3. Germline CDR1 is SGDLS and CDR2 is YYNGEE. Unmatched junction bases numbered 4, after V lost 0 bases and J lost 7 bases. CDR3 region: CASSVVGQGGEQYF. The CDR3 DNA follows: TGTGCCAGCAGCGTAGTAGGACAGGGGGGAGAGCAGTACTTC.

The rearrangement uses TRBV7-3 and TRBJ2-5; 12 nucleotides match TRBD2. The CDR3 consists of 16 residues. CDR1 is SGHTA, CDR2 FQGTGA, per germline. Trimming cost V 1 base and J 5 bases; bases outside gene matches: 5. The CDR3 DNA reads TGTGCCAGCAGCTTAATGGCTAGCGGGAGGGAGGAGACCCAGTACTTC. The encoded protein is CASSLMASGREETQYF.